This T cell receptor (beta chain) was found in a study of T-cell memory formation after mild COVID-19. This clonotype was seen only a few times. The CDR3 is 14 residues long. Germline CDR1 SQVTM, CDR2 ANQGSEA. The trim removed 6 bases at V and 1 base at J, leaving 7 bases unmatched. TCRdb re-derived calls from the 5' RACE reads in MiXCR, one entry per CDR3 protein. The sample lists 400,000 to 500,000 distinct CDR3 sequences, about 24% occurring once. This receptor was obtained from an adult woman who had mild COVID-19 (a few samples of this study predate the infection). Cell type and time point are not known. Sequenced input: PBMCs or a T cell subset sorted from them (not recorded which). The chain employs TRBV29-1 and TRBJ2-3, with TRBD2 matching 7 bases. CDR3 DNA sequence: TGCAGCGTGAGTGTAGCGGGTGGCACAGATACGCAGTATTTT. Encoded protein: CSVSVAGGTDTQYF.